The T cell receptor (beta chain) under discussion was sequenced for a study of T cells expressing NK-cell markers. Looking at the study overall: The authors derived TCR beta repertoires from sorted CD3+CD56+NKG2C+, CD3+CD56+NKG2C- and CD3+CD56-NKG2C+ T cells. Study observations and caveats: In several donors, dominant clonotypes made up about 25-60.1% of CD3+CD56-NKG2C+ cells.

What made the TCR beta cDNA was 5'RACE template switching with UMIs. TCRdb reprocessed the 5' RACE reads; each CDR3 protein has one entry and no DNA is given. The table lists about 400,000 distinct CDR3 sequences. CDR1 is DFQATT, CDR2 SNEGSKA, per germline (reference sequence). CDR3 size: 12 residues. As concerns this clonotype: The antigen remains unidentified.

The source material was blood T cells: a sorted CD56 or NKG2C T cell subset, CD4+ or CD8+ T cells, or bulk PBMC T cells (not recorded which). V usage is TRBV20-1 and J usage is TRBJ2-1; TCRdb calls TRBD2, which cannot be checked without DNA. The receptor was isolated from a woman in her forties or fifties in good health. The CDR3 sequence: CSARTSGVLQFF.